This T cell receptor (beta chain) emerged from a study of identical twins. V was cut by 5 bases and J by 6 bases, with 13 bases left in between. CDR3 length equals 13 residues. Germline V lookup: CDR1 LNHNV, CDR2 YYDKDF (reference sequence). TCRdb used MiXCR to reprocess the 5' RACE reads, holding one entry per CDR3 protein. Here the sample spans 750,000 to 950,000 distinct CDR3 sequences, 12% being singletons. These data were also reused for a study on yellow fever vaccine responses in identical twins.

The chain uses TRBV15 and TRBJ2-5; no clear D. The receptor was isolated from a woman between 18 and 29 years old in good health. The sample taken for sequencing was PBMCs. The CDR3 coding sequence is TGTGCCACCAGCTGGAAGGGTAGAAAGACCCAGTACTTC. Amino acid sequence: CATSWKGRKTQYF. Together with reference TRBV15 and TRBJ2-5, the CDR3 gives the full variable domain: DAMVIQNPRYQVTQFGKPVTLSCSQTLNHNVMYWYQQKSSQAPKLLFHYYDKDFNNEADTPDNFQSRRPNTSFCFLDIRSPGLGDTAMYLCATSWKGRKTQYFGPGTRLLVL.